Below are 29 T cell receptor beta chains sequenced from a single sample in a study of B cell selection in AIRE deficiency. The repertoire was sequenced with immunoSEQ multiplex PCR; TCRdb's copy has only in-frame clones and lacks some. The sample lists about 21,000 clones; approximately 94% were seen once. Regulatory T cells were sorted as CD4+CD25hiCD127low/negative cells. Sequencing was carried out using Tregs sorted from PBMCs. These receptors were collected from a human donor with AIRE deficiency.

This clone occurred once. J is TRBJ2-5 and V is TRBV7-2; TRBD2 matches at 7 bases. The CDR3 is 14 residues long. Germline V gene lookup returns CDR1 SGHTA and CDR2 FQGNSA. The junction had 5 bases not matched to a gene; V was cut back by 5 bases and J by 2 bases. CDR3 protein: CASSPSGPQETQYF. For the CDR3, the DNA is TGTGCCAGCAGCCCTAGCGGACCTCAAGAGACCCAGTACTTC.

The chain employs TRBV5-6 and TRBJ2-3, with D unclear. CDR1 and CDR2 (germline): SGHDT, YYEEEE. The CDR3 is 12 amino acids. Trimming stripped 0 bases from V and 3 bases from J, with 2 bases between. The CDR3 reads CASSLVTDTQYF. The DNA for the CDR3 is TGTGCCAGCAGCTTGGTTACAGATACGCAGTATTTT.

The chain combines TRBV11-3 with TRBJ2-5, with D perhaps TRBD2 (7 bases). The tail of the sequence fits TRBJ2-7 better, so the J call may be wrong. The length of the CDR3 is 16 residues. Germline-derived CDR1 and CDR2 are SGHNT and YENEEA. CDR3: CASSLGRGDGSYEQYF. The CDR3 DNA sequence: TGTGCCAGCAGCCTAGGGAGGGGGGACGGATCCTACGAGCAGTACTTC.

This clone was recorded once. This sequence joins TRBV28 and TRBJ1-3; D remains ambiguous. V lost 7 bases, J lost 2 bases, and 12 bases lay in between. The CDR3 is 14 residues long. Germline CDR1 reads MDHEN; CDR2 reads SYDVKM. CDR3 residues: CASKVPYAGNTIYF. The CDR3 region has the DNA TGTGCCAGCAAGGTGCCCTACGCTGGAAACACCATATATTTT.

This clone appeared a single time. The V call is TRBV18, the J call TRBJ2-1, with D perhaps TRBD2 (5 bases). The V gene's germline CDR1 is KGHSH and CDR2 LQKENI. The CDR3 covers 14 residues. V lost 2 bases and J 6 bases, leaving 11 bases between the germline ends. The CDR3, as DNA: TGTGCCAGCTCACCAACCCGGGGTCTCAATGAGCAGTTCTTC. It codes for CASSPTRGLNEQFF.

The rearrangement uses TRBV7-6 and TRBJ1-4, with TRBD1 matching over 8 bases. V lost 5 bases and J lost 4; bases outside the gene matches: 6. Germline CDR1 is SGHVS and CDR2 is FNYEAQ. The length of the CDR3 is 15 residues. CDR3 amino acids: CASSAGTGSNEKLFF. CDR3 nucleotide sequence: TGTGCCAGCAGCGCCGGGACAGGAAGTAATGAAAAACTGTTTTTT.

This clone was recorded a few times. The rearrangement joins TRBV2 to TRBJ1-4, with 8 positions matching TRBD1. Germline CDR1 reads SNHLY; CDR2 reads FYNNEI. This CDR3 is built from 14 residues. J lost 0 bases, V lost 6 bases, and 0 bases had no gene match. The CDR3 DNA follows: TGTGCCAGCAGGGACAGGGCAACTAATGAAAAACTGTTTTTT. Its translation: CASRDRATNEKLFF. The full variable domain, in which reference TRBV2 and TRBJ1-4 provide the parts outside the CDR3, is EPEVTQTPSHQVTQMGQEVILRCVPISNHLYFYWYRQILGQKVEFLVSFYNNEISEKSEIFDDQFSVERPDGSNFTLKIRSTKLEDSAMYFCASRDRATNEKLFFGSGTQLSVL.

The chain recombines TRBV4-3 with TRBJ2-2; D is perhaps TRBD2 (5 bases). The germline V gene has CDR1 LGHNA and CDR2 YSLEER. The CDR3 sequence is 15 residues long. V was cut by 0 bases and J by 7 bases, with 12 bases left in between. The CDR3, as DNA: TGCGCCAGCAGCCAAGATCGACTGCGGGTCGGGGAGCTGTTTTTT. Its translation: CASSQDRLRVGELFF.

This rearrangement joins TRBV30 to TRBJ2-1; D possibly uses TRBD1 or TRBD2 (5 bases each). The CDR3 is 15 amino acids. The germline CDR1 and CDR2 sequences are GTSNPN and SVGIG (reference sequence). V dropped 0 bases and J dropped 6 bases, with 15 bases sitting between them. The CDR3, as DNA: TGTGCCTGGAGTGTAAGGGGACGCCTCGTCAATGAGCAGTTCTTC. It yields the protein CAWSVRGRLVNEQFF. The full variable domain, completed using reference TRBV30 and TRBJ2-1, is SQTIHQWPATLVQPVGSPLSLECTVEGTSNPNLYWYRQAAGRGLQLLFYSVGIGQISSEVPQNLSASRPQDRQFILSSKKLLLSDSGFYLCAWSVRGRLVNEQFFGPGTRLTVL.

This chain connects TRBV19 to TRBJ2-1; D possibly corresponds to TRBD2 (5 bases). Trimming took 1 base from V and 7 from J, leaving 14 bases between them. CDR3 length: 15 amino acids. CDR1 and CDR2 from the germline V gene are LNHDA and SQIVND (reference sequence). The CDR3 spells CASSIGTGVQNEQFF. CDR3 in DNA: TGTGCCAGTAGTATAGGAACCGGGGTTCAGAATGAGCAGTTCTTC.

V and J are TRBV5-1 and TRBJ2-1, with 8 bases matching TRBD2. Germline CDR1 SGHRS, CDR2 YFSETQ. This CDR3 contains 15 residues. After removal of 2 bases from V and 3 bases from J, the junction contained 4 bases not matched to a gene. DNA of the CDR3: TGCGCCAGCAGCTTAATGGGACTAGACTACAATGAGCAGTTCTTC. Its translation is CASSLMGLDYNEQFF.

The V and J genes are TRBV10-3 and TRBJ2-3, with D possibly being TRBD2 (5 bases). The V gene's germline CDR1 is ENHRY and CDR2 SYGVKD. The V and J ends lost 8 bases and 2 bases respectively, with 8 bases between them. The length of the CDR3 is 12 residues. The chain's CDR3 is CAIGGLTDTQYF. The CDR3 nucleotides read TGTGCCATCGGAGGACTCACAGATACGCAGTATTTT.

This clone was seen more than once but under ten times. The V gene is TRBV19, the J gene TRBJ2-1; 10 bases align to TRBD2. Germline CDR1 and CDR2: LNHDA and SQIVND (reference sequence). The V and J ends lost 6 bases and 6 bases, in that order; junction bases with no gene match: 5. This CDR3 has 14 residues. The DNA of the CDR3 is TGTGCCAGTAGGTCTTCTAGCGGGAGCAATGAGCAGTTCTTC. Translating it yields CASRSSSGSNEQFF.

The chain carries TRBV5-1 and TRBJ2-5, with D hard to call. The CDR3 has 12 residues. Germline-derived CDR1 and CDR2 are SGHRS and YFSETQ. V lost 4 bases and J 5 bases, leaving 9 bases between the germline ends. CDR3 coding DNA: TGCGCCAGCAGCCCTGCATGGGAGACCCAGTACTTC. Amino acids: CASSPAWETQYF. The complete variable domain, with remaining parts taken from reference TRBV5-1 and TRBJ2-5, reads KAGVTQTPRYLIKTRGQQVTLSCSPISGHRSVSWYQQTPGQGLQFLFEYFSETQRNKGNFPGRFSGRQFSNSRSEMNVSTLELGDSALYLCASSPAWETQYFGPGTRLLVL.

Turning to this clone: One end of the junction does not line up with germline, which may come from a read error. The chain joins TRBV15 to TRBJ1-1, with D uncertain. The V gene's germline CDR1 is LNHNV and CDR2 YYDKDF (reference sequence). CDR3 size: 13 residues. The CDR3 reads CAISRDPSTEAFF. CDR3 coding DNA: TGTGCCATCAGCAGAGATCCCAGCACTGAAGCTTTCTTT.

This clone was found a few times. This chain links TRBV19 with TRBJ1-2; tentatively, D is TRBD1 (5 bases). The CDR3 spans 16 residues. V was clipped by 6 bases and J by 3 bases, with 20 bases between them. CDR1 is LNHDA, CDR2 SQIVND, per germline (reference sequence). The CDR3 spells CASRRQYKGQDYGYTF. The DNA for the CDR3 is TGTGCCAGTAGGCGCCAGTACAAGGGGCAGGACTATGGCTACACCTTC. The whole variable domain, remainder taken from reference TRBV19 and TRBJ1-2, is DGGITQSPKYLFRKEGQNVTLSCEQNLNHDAMYWYRQDPGQGLRLIYYSQIVNDFQKGDIAEGYSVSREKKESFPLTVTSAQKNPTAFYLCASRRQYKGQDYGYTFGSGTRLTVV.

The chain combines TRBV6-1 with TRBJ1-5; 7 nucleotides line up with TRBD1. The CDR3 is 15 residues long. V lost 4 bases, J lost 2 bases, and 5 bases stayed unmatched. Germline V gene data show CDR1 as MNHNS and CDR2 as SASEGT. CDR3 nucleotide sequence: TGTGCCAGCAGTGTGTTCGGGACAGGCAATCAGCCCCAGCATTTT. Encoded protein: CASSVFGTGNQPQHF.

V is TRBV6-1 and J is TRBJ1-2; D unclear. The V end was cut by 7 bases, the J end by 4 bases, with 10 bases between. The CDR3 has 12 residues. Germline CDR1 reads MNHNS; CDR2 reads SASEGT. CDR3 residues: CASTRPLYGYTF. The CDR3, as DNA: TGTGCCAGCACCCGACCCCTCTATGGCTACACCTTC.

V gene TRBV25-1 combines with J gene TRBJ2-2, with D uncertain. Germline V gives CDR1 MGHDK, CDR2 SYGVNS. The CDR3 is 18 residues long. V was shortened by 1 base and J by 6 bases, with 21 bases between the two germline ends. The CDR3 spells CASSESPLSKWVPGELFF. The CDR3 DNA reads TGTGCCAGCAGTGAATCCCCCCTGTCTAAGTGGGTGCCCGGGGAGCTGTTTTTT.

The genes are TRBV9 and TRBJ2-2, with no clear D. Germline assignment: CDR1 SGDLS and CDR2 YYNGEE. V dropped 0 bases and J dropped 2 bases, with 8 bases sitting between them. CDR3 size: 15 residues. CDR3 residues: CASSVDPQNTGELFF. The CDR3 nucleotides read TGTGCCAGCAGCGTAGATCCACAAAACACCGGGGAGCTGTTTTTT.

CDR3 in amino acids: CASSLMTGSETQYF. The DNA for the CDR3 is TGTGCCAGCAGCTTAATGACAGGGTCAGAGACCCAGTACTTC. V gene TRBV11-1 combines with J gene TRBJ2-5, with 7 bases fitting TRBD1. This CDR3 has 14 amino acids. Germline V lookup: CDR1 SGHAT, CDR2 FQDESV (reference sequence). J lost 4 bases, V lost 2 bases, and 4 bases had no gene match.

The chain carries TRBV5-5 and TRBJ1-2; 8 bases agree with TRBD1. The length of the CDR3 is 14 residues. Per germline, CDR1 SGHKS and CDR2 YYEKEE (reference sequence). With V trimmed by 4 bases and J by 6 bases, 8 bases remained unmatched. The CDR3 region has the DNA TGTGCCAGCAGCCCAGCAGGGGGCCCGGATGGCTACACCTTC. Translated, it gives CASSPAGGPDGYTF.

The chain links TRBV6-4 to TRBJ2-5; 10 bases match TRBD1. Near its end, the DNA agrees better with TRBJ2-7, so the J call may be wrong. The germline V gene encodes CDR1 MRHNA and CDR2 SNTAGT. The CDR3 loop spans 14 amino acids. CDR3 loop: CASSDRDRGYEQYF. The CDR3 nucleotides are TGTGCCAGCAGTGACAGGGACAGGGGTTACGAGCAGTACTTC.

V and J are TRBV11-3 and TRBJ2-1, with 13 bases aligning to TRBD2. In germline, CDR1 is SGHNT, CDR2 YENEEA. The CDR3 runs 13 residues. The CDR3 here is CAVGLAGAYEQFF. CDR3 DNA: TGTGCAGTCGGACTAGCGGGAGCGTATGAGCAGTTCTTC.

The V and J genes are TRBV27 and TRBJ2-7; D gene ambiguous. Germline CDR1 reads MNHEY; CDR2 reads SMNVEV (reference sequence). The CDR3 is 15 amino acids. V was trimmed by 2 bases and J by 6 bases, leaving 17 bases between them. The CDR3 DNA reads TGTGCCAGCAGTTTAAAGACATCCCTATCGCGCGAGCAGTACTTC. Its protein is CASSLKTSLSREQYF.

The rearrangement links TRBV28 to TRBJ2-5; no reliable D call. This CDR3 contains 14 residues. Germline CDR1 reads MDHEN; CDR2 reads SYDVKM. The V end was cut by 6 bases, the J end by 5 bases, with 16 bases between. DNA of the CDR3: TGTGCCAGCAGCCCCCCTGGGTTCGGGGAGACCCAGTACTTC. Translated, it gives CASSPPGFGETQYF.

The chain combines TRBV29-1 with TRBJ2-5; TRBD1 aligns across 7 bases. Germline V gene sequence: CDR1 SQVTM, CDR2 ANQGSEA. V shed 3 bases and J 5 bases; nucleotides not matched to a gene: 6. The CDR3 has 13 residues. The CDR3, as DNA: TGCAGCGTTGATGGGACGGACAGGGAGACCCAGTACTTC. Its protein product is CSVDGTDRETQYF. The full variable domain, in which reference TRBV29-1 and TRBJ2-5 provide the parts outside the CDR3, is SAVISQKPSRDICQRGTSLTIQCQVDSQVTMMFWYRQQPGQSLTLIATANQGSEATYESGFVIDKFPISRPNLTFSTLTVSNMSPEDSSIYLCSVDGTDRETQYFGPGTRLLVL.

The CDR3 sequence is CAISGGLADYNEQFF. The DNA of the CDR3 is TGTGCCATCAGCGGAGGGCTAGCGGATTACAATGAGCAGTTCTTC. J is TRBJ2-1 and V is TRBV10-3; 7 bases map to TRBD2. V lost 6 bases and J lost 4; bases outside the gene matches: 9. This CDR3 is 15 amino acids long. Germline V gives CDR1 ENHRY, CDR2 SYGVKD.

The V and J genes are TRBV5-1 and TRBJ2-1; the match to TRBD2 covers 9 bases. Unmatched junction bases numbered 7, after V lost 0 bases and J lost 9 bases. CDR3 length: 15 amino acids. Germline V gene sequence: CDR1 SGHRS, CDR2 YFSETQ. CDR3 loop: CASSLAPGLASEQFF. The CDR3 region has the DNA TGCGCCAGCAGCTTGGCCCCGGGACTAGCAAGTGAGCAGTTCTTC.